This T cell receptor (beta chain) came from a study of T cell responses to AZD1222 COVID-19 vaccine. As for the study in general: It was second doses at about 4 or about 12 weeks that were pooled.

Clones were read by immunoSEQ multiplex PCR, and TCRdb kept only the in-frame ones, dropping some. Of about 92,000 clones detected, about 88% appear once; the ten largest clones hold about 1.5%. The source was peripheral blood, collected on day 0 of AZD1222 vaccination. The sequence derives from an adult in good health.

In DNA, the CDR3 is TGTGCCAGTACTGACAGGGTCCCGTCTGAAAAACTGTTTTTT. This codes for CASTDRVPSEKLFF. The chain couples TRBV19 to TRBJ1-4; 7 positions match TRBD1. CDR1 LNHDA and CDR2 SQIVND come from the germline V gene (reference sequence). The V segment lost 7 bases and the J segment 7 bases; nucleotides outside the gene matches: 9. CDR3 length: 14 amino acids. The whole variable domain, remainder taken from reference TRBV19 and TRBJ1-4, is DGGITQSPKYLFRKEGQNVTLSCEQNLNHDAMYWYRQDPGQGLRLIYYSQIVNDFQKGDIAEGYSVSREKKESFPLTVTSAQKNPTAFYLCASTDRVPSEKLFFGSGTQLSVL.